This T cell receptor beta chain is drawn from a study of blood T cell repertoires in COVID-19. The germline V gene encodes CDR1 MNHNS and CDR2 SASEGT. CDR3 length: 13 residues. The V end lost 1 base, the J end lost 4 bases, and 7 bases lay between the germline ends. In the original processing: Nucleated cell number was recorded as an estimate derived from reference gene primer amplification. Sequenced by immunoSEQ multiplex PCR; TCRdb stores in-frame clones only, minus some. The D gene and trimming were derived from the DNA, and the V and J assignments and clone size from that table. Among about 210,000 clones, approximately 89% were seen once, and the ten largest hold about 4.8%.

V gene TRBV6-1 combines with J gene TRBJ1-2, with D unresolved. The sequencing input was peripheral blood. The source of this sequence is a woman between 40 and 55 years old with acute or convalescent COVID-19. CDR3 amino acids: CASSEGGSYGYTF. CDR3 in DNA: TGTGCCAGCAGTGAAGGAGGGAGCTATGGCTACACCTTC.